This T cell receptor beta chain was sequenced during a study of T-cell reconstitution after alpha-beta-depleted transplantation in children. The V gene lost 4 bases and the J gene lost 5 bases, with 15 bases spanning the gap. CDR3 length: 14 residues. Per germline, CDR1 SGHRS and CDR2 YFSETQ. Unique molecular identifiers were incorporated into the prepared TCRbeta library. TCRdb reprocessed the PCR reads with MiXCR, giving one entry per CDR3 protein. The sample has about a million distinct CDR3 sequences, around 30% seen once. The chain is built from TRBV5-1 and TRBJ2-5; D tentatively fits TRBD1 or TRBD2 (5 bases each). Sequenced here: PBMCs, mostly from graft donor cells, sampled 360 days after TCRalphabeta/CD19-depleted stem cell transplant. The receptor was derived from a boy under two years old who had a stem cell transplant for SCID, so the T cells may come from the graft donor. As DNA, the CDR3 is TGCGCCAGCAGCCGATTCGAGGGGCGGGAGACCCAGTACTTC. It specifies CASSRFEGRETQYF.